A single sample is the source of the 20 T cell receptor beta chains below, sequenced in a study of T cell responses to AZD1222 COVID-19 vaccine. Data came from immunoSEQ multiplex PCR; TCRdb stores just in-frame clones and leaves some out. This repertoire shows 100,000 or so clones, roughly nine tenths found once; its top ten account for over 35%. Sequenced material: peripheral blood, taken 28 days after the second AZD1222 dose. These receptors originate from an adult who received the AZD1222 COVID-19 vaccine.

The chain recombines TRBV28 with TRBJ2-7; D possibly corresponds to TRBD2 (6 bases). V gave up 4 bases and J gave up 5 bases, with 18 bases separating them. The CDR3 covers 15 residues. The germline gives CDR1 MDHEN, CDR2 SYDVKM. CDR3 DNA: TGTGCCAGCAGTTCGGGGGTAAAAGCATACCACGAGCAGTACTTC. It yields the protein CASSSGVKAYHEQYF.

The genes are TRBV5-4 and TRBJ2-7; D might be TRBD1 or TRBD2, each matching 5 bases. V was cut by 4 bases and J by 4 bases, with 18 bases left in between. The V gene's germline CDR1 is SGHNT and CDR2 YYREEE (reference sequence). This CDR3 has 15 amino acids. The CDR3 nucleotides are TGTGCCAGCAGCCCCAGTTCGGGGCTGGGGTACGAGCAGTACTTC. This translates into CASSPSSGLGYEQYF.

The V gene is TRBV10-2, the J gene TRBJ2-7; 8 positions agree with TRBD2. The CDR3 extends over 16 amino acids. The ends lost 7 bases at V and 2 bases at J; junction bases unmatched: 13. Germline values: CDR1 WSHSY, CDR2 SAAADI. This chain's CDR3 is CASTRPGGVKAYEQYF. Written as DNA, the CDR3 is TGCGCCAGCACAAGGCCCGGGGGGGTGAAGGCCTACGAGCAGTACTTC.

This rearrangement joins TRBV5-6 to TRBJ2-3; 16 bases are a match to TRBD2. Losses at the gene ends were 4 bases for V and 1 base for J; bases not matched to a gene: 9. This CDR3 has 19 amino acids. CDR1 is SGHDT, CDR2 YYEEEE, per germline. The CDR3 region has the DNA TGTGCCAGCAGCCCGACGGGACTAGCGGGAGGGGGGCGCACAGATACGCAGTATTTT. Translating it yields CASSPTGLAGGGRTDTQYF.

This clone was picked up a small number of times. The chain combines TRBV28 with TRBJ1-2; 8 nucleotides line up with TRBD1. The ends lost 5 bases at V and 1 base at J; junction bases unmatched: 9. CDR1 and CDR2 (germline): MDHEN, SYDVKM. The CDR3 consists of 16 residues. This CDR3 is CASSTEGQGFNYGYTF. The CDR3 coding sequence is TGTGCCAGCAGTACCGAAGGACAGGGATTTAACTATGGCTACACCTTC.

A few counts support this clone. The rearrangement joins TRBV6-6 to TRBJ2-7; 8 positions match TRBD1. Germline loops: CDR1 MNHNY, CDR2 SVGAGI (reference sequence). This CDR3 is built from 15 residues. V lost 5 bases and J lost 0; bases outside the gene matches: 6. The CDR3 sequence: CASSAGQASSYEQYF. In DNA, the CDR3 is TGTGCCAGCAGTGCGGGACAGGCGAGCTCCTACGAGCAGTACTTC.

This clone was recorded once. The chain is built from TRBV18 and TRBJ1-6, with D tentatively TRBD1 (5 bases). Germline V CDR1 and CDR2: KGHSH, LQKENI. This CDR3 contains 13 residues. The V end lost 6 bases, the J end lost 5 bases, and 8 bases lay between the germline ends. CDR3 in DNA: TGTGCCAGCTCTCTGGACAATAATTCACCCCTCCACTTT. Its translation is CASSLDNNSPLHF.

The V call is TRBV7-2, the J call TRBJ2-3, with D possibly TRBD2 on 7 matching bases. This CDR3 is 16 amino acids long. With 6 bases removed from V and 9 bases from J, the gap between germline ends came to 25 bases. In germline, CDR1 is SGHTA, CDR2 FQGNSA. The CDR3 reads CASSHRGGEGSETQYF. The CDR3 coding sequence is TGTGCCAGCAGTCATAGGGGGGGAGAAGGTTCGGAGACGCAGTATTTT.

V usage is TRBV18 and J usage is TRBJ2-5; D call uncertain. Germline V gene lookup returns CDR1 KGHSH and CDR2 LQKENI. The CDR3 covers 14 residues. V lost 2 bases, J lost 2 bases, and 9 bases lay in between. In DNA form, the CDR3 reads TGTGCCAGCTCACCATCGACTCTTCAAGAGACCCAGTACTTC. Translation: CASSPSTLQETQYF.

The rearrangement uses TRBV19 and TRBJ2-2; 8 bases are a match to TRBD1. The length of the CDR3 is 16 residues. J gave up 8 bases and V 0 bases, and 8 bases lay outside the gene matches. Germline V gene sequence: CDR1 LNHDA, CDR2 SQIVND (reference sequence). CDR3 sequence (DNA): TGTGCCAGTAGTATAGAATTTGGACAGGGCGCTGGGGAGCTGTTTTTT. It codes for CASSIEFGQGAGELFF.

The chain recombines TRBV6-5 with TRBJ1-5; D might be TRBD1 (5 bases). Germline V gene lookup returns CDR1 MNHEY and CDR2 SVGAGI. V was cut by 2 bases and J by 4 bases, with 6 bases left in between. The CDR3 totals 13 residues. CDR3 residues: CASSYEGNQPQHF. The CDR3 DNA sequence: TGTGCCAGCAGTTACGAGGGGAATCAGCCCCAGCATTTT.

The sample holds one count of this clone. The chain joins TRBV6-2 or TRBV6-3 to TRBJ2-7; 8 nucleotides match TRBD2. From germline, CDR1 is MNHEY and CDR2 SVGEGT. The CDR3 is made up of 14 amino acids. The ends lost 4 bases at V and 7 bases at J; junction bases unmatched: 9. The CDR3 region is CASSLLTGGFEQYF. The CDR3 nucleotides are TGTGCCAGCAGTTTGTTGACGGGAGGGTTTGAGCAGTACTTC.

V is TRBV5-1 and J is TRBJ1-1; perhaps TRBD1 as D (6 bases). Trimming stripped 7 bases from V and 0 bases from J, with 13 bases between. From germline, CDR1 is SGHRS and CDR2 YFSETQ. CDR3 length: 14 residues. CDR3 nucleotide sequence: TGCGCCAGCCGGGGACGGGACATGAACACTGAAGCTTTCTTT. Translation: CASRGRDMNTEAFF. The variable domain in full, completed from reference TRBV5-1 and TRBJ1-1, reads KAGVTQTPRYLIKTRGQQVTLSCSPISGHRSVSWYQQTPGQGLQFLFEYFSETQRNKGNFPGRFSGRQFSNSRSEMNVSTLELGDSALYLCASRGRDMNTEAFFGQGTRLTVV.

This clone was observed once. The V call is TRBV4-2, the J call TRBJ2-7; the D gene could be TRBD1 or TRBD2 (5 bases each). The CDR3 length is 12 residues. Between the trimmed V and J ends, which lost 1 base and 6 bases, there was a span of 7 bases. The germline CDR1 and CDR2 sequences are LGHNA and YNFKEQ. The CDR3 is CASSQGGAEQYF. For the CDR3, the DNA is TGTGCCAGCAGCCAAGGAGGGGCCGAGCAGTACTTC.

The J gene is TRBJ1-2, the V gene TRBV18; D gene unclear. The germline V gene has CDR1 KGHSH and CDR2 LQKENI. Between the trimmed V and J ends, which lost 6 bases and 4 bases, there was a span of 12 bases. The CDR3 contains 13 residues. The CDR3 sequence is CASSPSASYGYTF. CDR3 nucleotides: TGTGCCAGCTCGCCCTCGGCTTCCTATGGCTACACCTTC.

The genes are TRBV19 and TRBJ2-1; perhaps TRBD2 as D (7 bases). This CDR3 spans 14 amino acids. Germline values: CDR1 LNHDA, CDR2 SQIVND (reference sequence). Trimming shortened V by 4 bases and J by 5 bases, and 12 bases separated the two germline ends. The CDR3 loop is CASSTAGGHNEQFF. Written as DNA, the CDR3 is TGTGCCAGTAGTACCGCCGGGGGGCACAATGAGCAGTTCTTC. The full variable domain, completed using reference TRBV19 and TRBJ2-1, is DGGITQSPKYLFRKEGQNVTLSCEQNLNHDAMYWYRQDPGQGLRLIYYSQIVNDFQKGDIAEGYSVSREKKESFPLTVTSAQKNPTAFYLCASSTAGGHNEQFFGPGTRLTVL.

The rearrangement joins TRBV28 to TRBJ2-4; 8 bases line up with TRBD1. The junction had 6 bases not matched to a gene; V was cut back by 2 bases and J by 6 bases. The germline CDR1 and CDR2 sequences are MDHEN and SYDVKM. The CDR3 length is 15 residues. CDR3 in amino acids: CASSLRTGSGNIQYF. The DNA of the CDR3 is TGTGCCAGCAGTTTAAGGACAGGGTCTGGAAACATTCAGTACTTC.

This clone was observed a handful of times. V gene TRBV3-1 (or the pseudogene TRBV3-2) combines with J gene TRBJ1-1; D ambiguous. Trimming left V 3 bases short and J 3 bases short, with 5 bases between. This CDR3 has 12 residues. Germline V gene data show CDR1 as LGHDT and CDR2 as YNNKEL (reference sequence). CDR3 nucleotides: TGTGCCAGCAGCCAGTCTGACACTGAAGCTTTCTTT. Translating it yields CASSQSDTEAFF.

The rearrangement links TRBV2 to TRBJ2-1; 8 nucleotides agree with TRBD2. V shed 6 bases, J shed 9 bases, and the junction held 10 bases outside the gene matches. The CDR3 runs to 14 residues. Germline loops: CDR1 SNHLY, CDR2 FYNNEI. CDR3 coding DNA: TGTGCCAGCAGATTGGAGACGGGAGGGGCTGAGCAGTTCTTC. Translating gives CASRLETGGAEQFF.

This clone was picked up one time. This chain connects TRBV9 to TRBJ1-1; D is unclear. The CDR3 totals 17 residues. The germline V gene has CDR1 SGDLS and CDR2 YYNGEE. V gave up 0 bases and J gave up 1 base, with 16 bases separating them. For the CDR3, the DNA is TGTGCCAGCAGCGTAGGAGATTCCGGCCTATCGAACACTGAAGCTTTCTTT. As protein: CASSVGDSGLSNTEAFF.